The rows below give T cell receptor beta chains drawn from one sample of a study of response to subunit inactivated influenza vaccine. TCRdb re-derived calls from the RT-PCR reads in MiXCR, one entry per CDR3 protein. Here the sample spans more than 550,000 distinct CDR3 sequences, about 11% being singletons. The sample was also reused in another study, on T cells expressing NK-cell markers.

The specimen comprised PBMCs from blood, sampled on the day of vaccination. Receptor source: a middle-aged man who received an inactivated influenza vaccine. Each CDR3 is given with its conserved first and last residue. A D gene is named only where the DNA matches it firmly. Clone size is not always given. Where it is, it says once, few, many or a class for expanded clones.

d_call	clone_size	v_call	j_call	cdr3_aa	cdr3_nt
.	.	TRBV7-9	TRBJ2-5	CASSPPVGQQAAQYF	TGTGCCAGCAGCCCTCCCGTAGGCCAGCAAGCAGCCCAGTACTTC
TRBD2	.	TRBV7-2	TRBJ2-1	CASSIAGGPGEQFF	TGTGCCAGCAGCATAGCGGGGGGGCCGGGTGAGCAGTTCTTC
TRBD2	.	TRBV3-1	TRBJ2-7	CASSQKLAGRMPPYEQYF	TGTGCCAGCAGCCAGAAACTAGCGGGTCGGATGCCCCCTTACGAGCAGTACTTC
.	.	TRBV12-3/TRBV12-4	TRBJ2-7	CAPGGEQYF	TGTGCCCCCGGAGGCGAGCAGTACTTC
.	many	TRBV7-2	TRBJ1-1	CASSSQISSRAFF	TGTGCCAGCAGCTCTCAGATCTCAAGTCGAGCTTTCTTT
.	few	TRBV9	TRBJ1-5	CASSADGRNQPQHF	TGTGCCAGCAGCGCGGACGGTCGCAATCAGCCCCAGCATTTT
.	few	TRBV28	TRBJ2-1	CASSLGTSLREQFF	TGTGCCAGCAGTTTAGGGACATCGTTACGGGAGCAGTTCTTC
.	.	TRBV10-3	TRBJ1-6	CAISKTGDYNSPLHF	TGTGCCATCAGCAAGACAGGAGATTATAATTCACCCCTCCACTTT
.	few	TRBV12-3/TRBV12-4	TRBJ1-1	CASRLGASMNTEAFF	TGTGCCAGCAGACTTGGGGCCAGCATGAACACTGAAGCTTTCTTT
.	.	TRBV12-3/TRBV12-4	TRBJ1-5	CASSFLGIGPQHF	TGTGCCAGCAGTTTCCTGGGTATAGGGCCCCAGCATTTT
.	many	TRBV7-9	TRBJ2-7	CASSLVSHEQYF	TGTGCCAGCAGCTTAGTGTCTCACGAGCAGTACTTC
.	few	TRBV5-1	TRBJ1-1	CASSQTRHTEAFF	TGCGCCAGCAGCCAAACCCGACACACTGAAGCTTTCTTT
.	few	TRBV7-9	TRBJ1-1	CASSLFRGMGTEAFF	TGTGCCAGCAGCTTATTCCGTGGAATGGGGACTGAAGCTTTCTTT
.	many	TRBV5-6	TRBJ2-1	CASSSWDSGFFF	TGTGCCAGCAGCTCTTGGGACTCGGGGTTTTTCTTC
.	few	TRBV20-1	TRBJ2-3	CSAAVGSDGTDTQYF	TGCAGTGCTGCCGTGGGTAGCGATGGCACAGATACGCAGTATTTT
TRBD1	.	TRBV10-3	TRBJ2-2	CATSTGETGELFF	TGTGCCACGTCGACAGGGGAAACCGGGGAGCTGTTTTTT
TRBD2	few	TRBV11-2	TRBJ2-1	CASTMGGAGSSYNEQFF	TGTGCCAGCACCATGGGGGGAGCGGGGAGCTCCTACAATGAGCAGTTCTTC